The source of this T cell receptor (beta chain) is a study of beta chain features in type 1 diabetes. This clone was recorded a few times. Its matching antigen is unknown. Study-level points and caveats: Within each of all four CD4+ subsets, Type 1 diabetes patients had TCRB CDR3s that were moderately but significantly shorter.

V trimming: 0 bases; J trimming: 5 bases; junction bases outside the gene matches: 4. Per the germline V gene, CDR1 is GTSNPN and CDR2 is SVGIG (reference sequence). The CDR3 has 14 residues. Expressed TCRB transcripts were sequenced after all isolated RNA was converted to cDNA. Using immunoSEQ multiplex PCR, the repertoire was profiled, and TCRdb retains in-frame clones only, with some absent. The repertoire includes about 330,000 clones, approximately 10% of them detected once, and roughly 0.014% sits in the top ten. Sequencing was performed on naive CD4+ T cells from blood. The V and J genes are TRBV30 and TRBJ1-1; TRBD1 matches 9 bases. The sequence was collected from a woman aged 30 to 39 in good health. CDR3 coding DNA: TGTGCCTGGAGTGTCACAGGGGGCAATACTGAAGCTTTCTTT. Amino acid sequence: CAWSVTGGNTEAFF. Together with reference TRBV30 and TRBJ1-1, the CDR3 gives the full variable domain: SQTIHQWPATLVQPVGSPLSLECTVEGTSNPNLYWYRQAAGRGLQLLFYSVGIGQISSEVPQNLSASRPQDRQFILSSKKLLLSDSGFYLCAWSVTGGNTEAFFGQGTRLTVV.